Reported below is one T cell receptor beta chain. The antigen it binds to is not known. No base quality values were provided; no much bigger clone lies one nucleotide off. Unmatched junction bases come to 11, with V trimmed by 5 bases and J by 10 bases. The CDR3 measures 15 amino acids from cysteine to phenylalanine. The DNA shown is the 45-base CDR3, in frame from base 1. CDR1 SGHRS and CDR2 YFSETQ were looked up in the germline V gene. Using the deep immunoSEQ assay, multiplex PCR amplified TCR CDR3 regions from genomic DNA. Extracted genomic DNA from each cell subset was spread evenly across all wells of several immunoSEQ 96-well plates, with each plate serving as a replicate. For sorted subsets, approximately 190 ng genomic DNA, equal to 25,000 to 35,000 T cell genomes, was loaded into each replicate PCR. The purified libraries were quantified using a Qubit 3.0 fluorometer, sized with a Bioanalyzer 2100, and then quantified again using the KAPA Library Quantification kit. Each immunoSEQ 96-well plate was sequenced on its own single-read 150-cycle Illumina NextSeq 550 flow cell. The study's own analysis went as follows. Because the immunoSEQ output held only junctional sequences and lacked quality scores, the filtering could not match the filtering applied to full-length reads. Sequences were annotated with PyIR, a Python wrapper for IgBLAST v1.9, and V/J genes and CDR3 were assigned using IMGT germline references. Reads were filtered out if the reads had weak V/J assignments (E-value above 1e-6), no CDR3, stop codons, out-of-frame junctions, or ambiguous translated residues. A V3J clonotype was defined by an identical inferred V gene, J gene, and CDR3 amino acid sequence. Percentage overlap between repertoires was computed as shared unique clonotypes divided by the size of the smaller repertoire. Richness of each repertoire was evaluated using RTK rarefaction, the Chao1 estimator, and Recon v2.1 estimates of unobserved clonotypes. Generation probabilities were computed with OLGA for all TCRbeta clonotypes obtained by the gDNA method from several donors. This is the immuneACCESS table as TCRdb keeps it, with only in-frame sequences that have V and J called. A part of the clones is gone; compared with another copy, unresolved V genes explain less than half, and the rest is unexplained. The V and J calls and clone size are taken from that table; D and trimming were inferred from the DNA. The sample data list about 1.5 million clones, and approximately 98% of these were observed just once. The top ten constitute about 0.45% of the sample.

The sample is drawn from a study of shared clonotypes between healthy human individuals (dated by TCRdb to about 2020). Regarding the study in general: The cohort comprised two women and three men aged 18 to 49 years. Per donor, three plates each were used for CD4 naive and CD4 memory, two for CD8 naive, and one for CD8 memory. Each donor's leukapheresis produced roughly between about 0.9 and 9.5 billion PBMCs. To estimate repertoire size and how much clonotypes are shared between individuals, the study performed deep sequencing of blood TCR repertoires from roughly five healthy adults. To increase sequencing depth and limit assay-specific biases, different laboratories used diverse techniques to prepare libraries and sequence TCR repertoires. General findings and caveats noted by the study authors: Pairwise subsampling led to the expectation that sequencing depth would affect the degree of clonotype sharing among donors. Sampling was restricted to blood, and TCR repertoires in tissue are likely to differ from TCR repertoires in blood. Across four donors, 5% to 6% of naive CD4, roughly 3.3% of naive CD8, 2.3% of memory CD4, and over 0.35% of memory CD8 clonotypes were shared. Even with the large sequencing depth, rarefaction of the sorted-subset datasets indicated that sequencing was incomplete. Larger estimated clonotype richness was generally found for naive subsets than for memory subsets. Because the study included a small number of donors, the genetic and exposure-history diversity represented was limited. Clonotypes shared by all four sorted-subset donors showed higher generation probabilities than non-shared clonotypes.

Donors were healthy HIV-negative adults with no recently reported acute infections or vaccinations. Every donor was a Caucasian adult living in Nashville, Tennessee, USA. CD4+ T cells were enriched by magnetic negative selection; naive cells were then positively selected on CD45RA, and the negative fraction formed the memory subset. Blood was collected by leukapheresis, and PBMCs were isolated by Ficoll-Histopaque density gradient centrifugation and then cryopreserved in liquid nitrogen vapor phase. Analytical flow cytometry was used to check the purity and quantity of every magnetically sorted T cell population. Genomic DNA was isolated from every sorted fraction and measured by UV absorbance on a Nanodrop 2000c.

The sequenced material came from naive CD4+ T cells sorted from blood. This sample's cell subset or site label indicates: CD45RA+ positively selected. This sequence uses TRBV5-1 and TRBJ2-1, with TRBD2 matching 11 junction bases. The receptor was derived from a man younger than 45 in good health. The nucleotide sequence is TGCGCCAGCAGAACCATAGCGGGAGGGTTGGCGGAGCAGTTCTTC. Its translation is CASRTIAGGLAEQFF. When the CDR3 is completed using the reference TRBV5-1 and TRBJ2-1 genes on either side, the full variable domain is KAGVTQTPRYLIKTRGQQVTLSCSPISGHRSVSWYQQTPGQGLQFLFEYFSETQRNKGNFPGRFSGRQFSNSRSEMNVSTLELGDSALYLCASRTIAGGLAEQFFGPGTRLTVL.